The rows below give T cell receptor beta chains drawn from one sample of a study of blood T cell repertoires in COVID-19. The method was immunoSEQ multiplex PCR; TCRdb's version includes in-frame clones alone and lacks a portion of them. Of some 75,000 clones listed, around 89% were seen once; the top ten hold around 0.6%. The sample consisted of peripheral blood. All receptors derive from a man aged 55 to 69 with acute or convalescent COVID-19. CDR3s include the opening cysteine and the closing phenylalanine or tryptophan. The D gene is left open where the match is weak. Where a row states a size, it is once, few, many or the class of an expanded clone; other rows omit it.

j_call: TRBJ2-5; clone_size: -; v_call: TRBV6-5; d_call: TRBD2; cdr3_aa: CASSPAGETQYF; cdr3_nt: TGTGCCAGCAGCCCAGCGGGGGAGACCCAGTACTTC
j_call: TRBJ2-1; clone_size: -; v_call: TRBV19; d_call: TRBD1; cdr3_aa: CASSIFPGQGDKVQFF; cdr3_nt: TGTGCCAGTAGTATATTTCCCGGACAGGGGGATAAGGTGCAGTTCTTC
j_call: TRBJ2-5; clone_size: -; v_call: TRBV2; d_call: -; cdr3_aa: CASRGGYQETQYF; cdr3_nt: TGTGCCAGCAGAGGGGGTTACCAAGAGACCCAGTACTTC
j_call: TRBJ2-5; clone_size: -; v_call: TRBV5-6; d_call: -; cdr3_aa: CASSIGLGVLGETQYF; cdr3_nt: TGTGCCAGCAGCATTGGCTTAGGGGTCCTGGGAGAGACCCAGTACTTC
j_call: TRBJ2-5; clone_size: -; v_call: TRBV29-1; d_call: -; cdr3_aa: CSSLGEETQYF; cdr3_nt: TGCAGCTCATTGGGAGAAGAGACCCAGTACTTC
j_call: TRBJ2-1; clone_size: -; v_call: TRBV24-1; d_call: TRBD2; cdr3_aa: CATSDTGLADNEQFF; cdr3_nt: TGTGCCACCAGTGATACGGGACTAGCTGACAATGAGCAGTTCTTC
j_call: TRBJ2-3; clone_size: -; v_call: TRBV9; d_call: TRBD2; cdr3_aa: CASSVLGGRAGDTQYF; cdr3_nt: TGTGCCAGCAGCGTCCTCGGAGGGAGGGCCGGAGATACGCAGTATTTT
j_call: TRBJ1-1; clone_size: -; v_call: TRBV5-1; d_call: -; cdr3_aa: CASSLAQNTEAFF; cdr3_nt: TGCGCCAGCAGCTTGGCACAGAACACTGAAGCTTTCTTT
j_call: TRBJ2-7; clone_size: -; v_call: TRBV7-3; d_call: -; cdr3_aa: CASSSTGSSYEQYF; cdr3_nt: TGTGCCAGCAGCTCTACAGGGTCTAGCTACGAGCAGTACTTC
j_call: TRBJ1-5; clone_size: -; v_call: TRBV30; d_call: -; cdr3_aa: CAWSVTGGNQPQHF; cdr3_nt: TGTGCCTGGAGTGTAACAGGAGGCAATCAGCCCCAGCATTTT
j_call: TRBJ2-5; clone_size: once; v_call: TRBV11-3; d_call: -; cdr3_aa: CASSTREGETQYF; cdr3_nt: TGTGCCAGCAGCACCAGGGAAGGGGAGACCCAGTACTTC
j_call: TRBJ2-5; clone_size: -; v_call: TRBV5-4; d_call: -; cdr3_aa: CASSFVSGNQETQYF; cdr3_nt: TGTGCCAGCAGCTTTGTTTCGGGGAACCAAGAGACCCAGTACTTC
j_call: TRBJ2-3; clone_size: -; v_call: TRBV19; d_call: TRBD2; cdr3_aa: CASSALAGPRGQYF; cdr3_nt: TGTGCCAGTAGTGCCCTAGCGGGGCCCCGTGGGCAGTATTTT
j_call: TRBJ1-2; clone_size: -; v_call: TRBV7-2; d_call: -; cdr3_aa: CASNTWQGRGGYTF; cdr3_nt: TGTGCCAGCAACACCTGGCAGGGGCGCGGTGGCTACACCTTC
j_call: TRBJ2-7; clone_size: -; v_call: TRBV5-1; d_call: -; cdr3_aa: CASSLGGGGRTYEQYF; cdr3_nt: TGCGCCAGCAGCTTGGGTGGGGGGGGCAGAACCTACGAGCAGTACTTC
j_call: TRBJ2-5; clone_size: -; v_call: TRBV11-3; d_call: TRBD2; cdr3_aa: CASSSRTSGSQETQYF; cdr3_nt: TGTGCCAGCAGCTCCAGGACTAGCGGGAGTCAAGAGACCCAGTACTTC
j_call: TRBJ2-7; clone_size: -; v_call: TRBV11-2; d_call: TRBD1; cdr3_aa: CASSLAGTGGLYEQYF; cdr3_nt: TGTGCCAGCAGCTTAGCTGGGACAGGGGGCCTCTACGAGCAGTACTTC
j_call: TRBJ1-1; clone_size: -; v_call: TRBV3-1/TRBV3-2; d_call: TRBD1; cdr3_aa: CASSQAQGTTEAFF; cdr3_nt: TGTGCCAGCAGCCAGGCACAGGGGACCACTGAAGCTTTCTTT
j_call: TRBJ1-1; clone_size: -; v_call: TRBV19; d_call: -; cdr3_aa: CASSIVGMRVNTEAFF; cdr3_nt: TGTGCCAGTAGTATAGTCGGGATGAGGGTAAACACTGAAGCTTTCTTT
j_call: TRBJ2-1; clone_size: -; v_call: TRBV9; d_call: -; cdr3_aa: CASSVGVLPPSDNEQFF; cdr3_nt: TGTGCCAGCAGCGTAGGGGTTCTACCTCCTAGTGACAATGAGCAGTTCTTC
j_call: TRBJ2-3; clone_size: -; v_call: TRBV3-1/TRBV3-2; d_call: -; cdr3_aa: CASSQDPSSDTQYF; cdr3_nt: TGTGCCAGCAGCCAAGATCCTAGTTCGGATACGCAGTATTTT
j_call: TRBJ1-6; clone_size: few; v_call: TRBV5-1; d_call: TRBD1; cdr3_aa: CASSSTGTESPLHF; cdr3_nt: TGCGCCAGCAGCTCGACAGGGACTGAGTCACCCCTCCACTTT
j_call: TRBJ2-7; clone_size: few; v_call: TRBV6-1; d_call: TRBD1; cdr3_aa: CASSEGYRGSEQYF; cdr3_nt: TGTGCCAGCAGTGAAGGATACAGGGGTTCCGAGCAGTACTTC
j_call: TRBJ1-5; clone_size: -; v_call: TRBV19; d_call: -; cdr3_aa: CASSRPQNSNQPQHF; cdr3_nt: TGTGCCAGTAGTAGGCCCCAGAATAGCAATCAGCCCCAGCATTTT
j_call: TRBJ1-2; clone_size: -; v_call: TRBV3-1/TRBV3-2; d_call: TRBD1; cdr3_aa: CASSQDLGTVSYGYTF; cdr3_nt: TGTGCCAGCAGCCAAGATCTAGGGACAGTGAGTTATGGCTACACCTTC
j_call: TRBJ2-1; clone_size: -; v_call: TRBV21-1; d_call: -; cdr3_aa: CASSNRDSGEFF; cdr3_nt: TGTGCCAGCAGCAACCGGGACAGCGGTGAGTTCTTC
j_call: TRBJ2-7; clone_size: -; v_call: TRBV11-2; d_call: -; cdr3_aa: CASSLIPSYEQYF; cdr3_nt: TGTGCCAGCAGCCTAATCCCTAGCTACGAGCAGTACTTC
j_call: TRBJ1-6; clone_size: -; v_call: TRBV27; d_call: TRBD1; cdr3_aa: CASSHTYRDRYSPLHF; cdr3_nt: TGTGCCAGCAGTCACACCTACCGGGACAGGTATTCACCCCTCCACTTT
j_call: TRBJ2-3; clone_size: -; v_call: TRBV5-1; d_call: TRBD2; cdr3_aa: CASSSPGLAGVTDTQYF; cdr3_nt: TGCGCCAGCAGCTCACCGGGACTAGCGGGAGTTACAGATACGCAGTATTTT
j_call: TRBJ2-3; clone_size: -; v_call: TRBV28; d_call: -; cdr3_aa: CASSSPTLTDTQYF; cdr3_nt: TGTGCCAGCAGTTCGCCTACTTTGACAGATACGCAGTATTTT
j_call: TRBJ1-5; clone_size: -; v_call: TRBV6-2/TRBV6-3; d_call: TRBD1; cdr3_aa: CASSYWQGARQPQHF; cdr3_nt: TGTGCCAGCAGTTACTGGCAGGGGGCTCGTCAGCCCCAGCATTTT
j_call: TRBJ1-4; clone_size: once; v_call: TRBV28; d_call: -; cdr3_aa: CASSGPVGTKARSSEKLFF; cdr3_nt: TGTGCCAGCAGTGGACCAGTTGGGACAAAAGCCCGGTCGAGTGAAAAACTGTTTTTT
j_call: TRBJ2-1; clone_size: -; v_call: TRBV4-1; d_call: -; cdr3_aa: CASSSTPGTFNEQFF; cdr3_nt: TGCGCCAGCAGCTCAACCCCCGGGACTTTCAATGAGCAGTTCTTC
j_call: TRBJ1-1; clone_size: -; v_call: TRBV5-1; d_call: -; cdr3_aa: CASSLAGIGAFF; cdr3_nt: TGCGCCAGCAGCTTGGCGGGAATTGGGGCTTTCTTT
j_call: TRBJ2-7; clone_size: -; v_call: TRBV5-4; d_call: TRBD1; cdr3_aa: CASSSDRGRGEQYF; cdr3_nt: TGTGCCAGCAGCTCGGACAGGGGGCGCGGCGAGCAGTACTTC
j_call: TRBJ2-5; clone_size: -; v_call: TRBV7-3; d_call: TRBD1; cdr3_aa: CASSTHRGLGETQYF; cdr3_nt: TGTGCCAGCAGCACGCACAGGGGGCTCGGAGAGACCCAGTACTTC